This entry features one T cell receptor (beta chain) sequence. Its antigen remains undetermined. The input lacks base qualities; no much larger clone sits a single base away. Germline trimming amounts to 4 bases on V and 5 bases on J, with 4 as the count of junction bases outside the gene matches. Reading from cysteine to phenylalanine, the CDR3 counts 14 amino acids. The read is trimmed to its CDR3 DNA, 42 bases read in frame from base 1. CDR1 is given as SGHRS and CDR2 as YFSETQ, both from the germline V gene. The data stem from a study of relationships among human T cell subsets (dated by TCRdb to about 2010). As for the study more broadly: Eight distinct blood T cell populations were sequenced: pan T, CD8 cytotoxic, regulatory, Th1, Th2, naive plus transitional, activated and memory cells. Points the paper makes about the study in general: More than 60% of CD8+ cytotoxic sequences came from clones with more than 100 reads, while the regulatory and Th2 subsets showed few clones of that size. Substantial CDR3 sharing among Th1, Th2 and regulatory T cells was interpreted as suggesting stochastic cell fate choices. A CD4+CD8+ double-positive population could not be ruled out by the bead-based sorting. V, D and J usage, CDR3 length and N-nucleotide additions showed no statistically significant differences among the seven subsets.

Th1 cells were collected as the CD4+CD25-CD294- flow-through after CD25, CD56 and CD294 bead selections. T cell subsets were isolated with Miltenyi superparamagnetic beads coated with subset-specific monoclonal antibodies. Every T cell population was isolated from peripheral blood. Mononuclear cells were obtained from whole blood by Ficoll separation, and monocytes were then depleted with anti-CD14 microbeads. Isolated cell populations were immediately resuspended in RNAprotect reagent. Libraries were built with multiplex PCR. TCRdb records 454 GS FLX as the sequencer. Semiquantitative ARM-PCR was used to amplify the TCR alpha and beta CDR3 regions from mRNA. In ARM-PCR, tagged nested gene-specific primers were used first, and exponential amplification was then carried out by communal superprimers. Nested primers were removed by exonuclease before the second amplification round on first-round PCR products. Sequencing of the amplicons was performed on the 454 platform, which allows millions of DNA fragments to be sequenced rapidly without cloning bias. A read mappable to both V and J germline segments was defined as an effective read. On the authors' methods: IRmap was used to assign reads to germline V, D and J segments, and IRmap relies on pyromap, a Smith-Waterman modification adapted to 454 sequencing errors. To filter D-beta assignments, cutoffs were set at the 99th percentile of the alignment scores obtained from simulated random sequences. The CDR3 was taken to be the amino acids lying between the conserved V-segment Y[YFLI]C motif and the J-segment [FW]GXGT motif. Repertoire diversity was estimated with a compound Poisson process model previously applied to large-scale EST data. A procedure for detecting cross-contamination was used to argue that sample contamination was not the source of the shared CDR3s. TCRdb reprocessing: public reads trimmed at Q25 with fastp, clones called with MiXCR, in-frame beta chains kept. Each record represents a unique CDR3 protein, reported with the most common genes and DNA among its rows. These V and J calls rely on TCRdb rather than the paper's analysis. This sample holds more than 10,000 distinct CDR3 sequences; approximately 67% were observed only once. The biggest ten clones account for just under 30% of the sample.

Sequencing was done on a sample of CD4+ Th1 cells sorted from blood. Per the publication, the cell subset or site label means: CD4+CD25-CD294- T helper 1 cells. The chain uses TRBV5-1 and TRBJ2-5; a stretch of 11 junction bases matches TRBD2. The receptor's source is a man aged 40-50 years in good health. The nucleotides read TGCGCCAGCAGCAAGGGACTAGCGGTCGAGACCCAGTACTTC. Its protein is CASSKGLAVETQYF.